The present T cell receptor beta chain was sequenced within a study of cytomegalovirus exposure and HLA in healthy donors. On this clone: What it recognizes is unknown.

This PCR relied on a set of 60 Vbeta primers and 13 Jbeta primers. Sequencing was performed with immunoSEQ multiplex PCR; in TCRdb, only in-frame clones are kept and a portion is missing. In the table there are approximately 170,000 clones, over 70% of which are singletons. General study findings and limits: Later analysis showed TCR association rates varying by HLA locus, highest for DRB1 and lowest for HLA-C. A later analysis associated 15,000 or so TCR beta sequences with HLA alleles at a 0.05 false discovery rate.

This CDR3 is 20 amino acids long. Germline CDR1 is LGHNA and CDR2 is YSLEER. V lost 1 base and J lost 2, with 23 bases in between. This TCR came from a woman aged 40 to 49 in good health and CMV-seropositive. Sequenced material: PBMCs. The V call is TRBV4-3, the J call TRBJ2-2, with D possibly TRBD2 on 5 matching bases. CDR3 region: CASSQGFAGRVWENTGELFF. The CDR3 DNA is TGCGCCAGCAGCCAAGGTTTTGCGGGTAGGGTATGGGAAAACACCGGGGAGCTGTTTTTT.